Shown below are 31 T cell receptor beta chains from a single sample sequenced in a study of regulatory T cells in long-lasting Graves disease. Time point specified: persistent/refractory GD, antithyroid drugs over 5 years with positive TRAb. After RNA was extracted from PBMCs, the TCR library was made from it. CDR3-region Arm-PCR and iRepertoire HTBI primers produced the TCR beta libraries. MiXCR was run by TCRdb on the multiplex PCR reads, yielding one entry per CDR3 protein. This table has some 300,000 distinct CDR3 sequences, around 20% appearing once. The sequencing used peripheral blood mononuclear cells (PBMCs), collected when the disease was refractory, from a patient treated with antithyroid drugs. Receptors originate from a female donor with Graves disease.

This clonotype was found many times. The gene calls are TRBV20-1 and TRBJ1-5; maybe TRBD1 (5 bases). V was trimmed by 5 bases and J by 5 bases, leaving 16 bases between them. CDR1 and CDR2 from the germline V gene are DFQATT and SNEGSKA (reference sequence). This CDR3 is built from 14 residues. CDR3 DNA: TGCAGTGCTTCGAAAATCGGGGCAGATCAGCCCCAGCATTTT. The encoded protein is CSASKIGADQPQHF.

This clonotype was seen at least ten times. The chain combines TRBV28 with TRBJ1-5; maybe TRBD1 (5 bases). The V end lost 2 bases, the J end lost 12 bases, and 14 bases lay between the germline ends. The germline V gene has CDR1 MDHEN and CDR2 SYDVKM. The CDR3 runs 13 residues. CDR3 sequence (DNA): TGTGCCAGCAGTTTAAAGGCAGGGCCTCTCCAGCATTTT. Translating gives CASSLKAGPLQHF. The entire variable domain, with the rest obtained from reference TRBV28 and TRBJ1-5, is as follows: DVKVTQSSRYLVKRTGEKVFLECVQDMDHENMFWYRQDPGLGLRLIYFSYDVKMKEKGDIPEGYSVSREKKERFSLILESASTNQTSMYLCASSLKAGPLQHFGDGTRLSIL.

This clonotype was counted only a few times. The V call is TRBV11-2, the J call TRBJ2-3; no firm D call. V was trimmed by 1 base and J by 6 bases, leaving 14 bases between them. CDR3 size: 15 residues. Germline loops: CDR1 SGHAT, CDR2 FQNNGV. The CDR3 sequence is CASSLGLVVPDTQYF. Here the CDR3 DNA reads TGTGCCAGCAGCTTAGGTCTCGTCGTCCCGGATACGCAGTATTTT.

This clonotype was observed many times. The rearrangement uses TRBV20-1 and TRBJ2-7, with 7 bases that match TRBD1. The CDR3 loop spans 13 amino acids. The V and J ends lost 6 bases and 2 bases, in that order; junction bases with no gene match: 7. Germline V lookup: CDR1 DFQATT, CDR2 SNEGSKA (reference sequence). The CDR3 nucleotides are TGCAGTGCCGCCGGGACAGCCGCCTACGAGCAGTACTTC. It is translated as CSAAGTAAYEQYF.

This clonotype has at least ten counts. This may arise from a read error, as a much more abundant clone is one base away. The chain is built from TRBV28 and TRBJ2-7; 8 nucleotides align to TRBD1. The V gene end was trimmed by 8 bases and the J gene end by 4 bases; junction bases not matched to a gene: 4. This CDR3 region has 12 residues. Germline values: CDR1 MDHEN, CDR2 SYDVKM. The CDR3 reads CASGYRGYEQYF. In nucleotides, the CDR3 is TGTGCCAGCGGCTACAGGGGGTACGAGCAGTACTTC.

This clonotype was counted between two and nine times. This CDR3 is CAISKDSGDSPLHF. The CDR3 coding sequence is TGTGCCATCAGTAAGGACAGCGGGGATTCACCCCTCCACTTT. V and J are TRBV10-3 and TRBJ1-6, with D possibly TRBD1 on 6 matching bases. V lost 5 bases and J 8 bases, leaving 13 bases between the germline ends. The CDR3 length is 14 residues. The germline V gene encodes CDR1 ENHRY and CDR2 SYGVKD.

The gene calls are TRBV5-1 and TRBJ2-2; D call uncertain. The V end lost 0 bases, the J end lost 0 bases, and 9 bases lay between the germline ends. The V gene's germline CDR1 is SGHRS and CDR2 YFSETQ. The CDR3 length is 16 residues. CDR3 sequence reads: CASSLAVTANTGELFF. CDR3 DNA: TGCGCCAGCAGCTTGGCTGTGACGGCGAACACCGGGGAGCTGTTTTTT. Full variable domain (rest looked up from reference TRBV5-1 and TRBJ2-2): KAGVTQTPRYLIKTRGQQVTLSCSPISGHRSVSWYQQTPGQGLQFLFEYFSETQRNKGNFPGRFSGRQFSNSRSEMNVSTLELGDSALYLCASSLAVTANTGELFFGEGSRLTVL.

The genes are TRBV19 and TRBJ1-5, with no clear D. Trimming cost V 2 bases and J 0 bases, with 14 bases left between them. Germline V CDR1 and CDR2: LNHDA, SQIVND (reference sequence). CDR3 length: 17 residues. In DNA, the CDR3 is TGTGCCAGTAGTATATTCCTAGAAGGGTATAGCAATCAGCCCCAGCATTTT. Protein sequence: CASSIFLEGYSNQPQHF.

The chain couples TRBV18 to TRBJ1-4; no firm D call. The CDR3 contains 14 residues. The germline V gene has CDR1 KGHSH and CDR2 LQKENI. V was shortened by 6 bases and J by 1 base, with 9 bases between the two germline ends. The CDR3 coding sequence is TGTGCCAGCTCCCAATTGGGAACTAATGAAAAACTGTTTTTT. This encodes CASSQLGTNEKLFF.

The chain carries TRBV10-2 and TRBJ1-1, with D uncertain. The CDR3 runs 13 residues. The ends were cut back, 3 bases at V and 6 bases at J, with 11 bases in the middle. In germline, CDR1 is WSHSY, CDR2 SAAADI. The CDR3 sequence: CASSETGSPEAFF. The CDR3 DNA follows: TGCGCCAGCAGTGAAACCGGGAGCCCTGAAGCTTTCTTT.

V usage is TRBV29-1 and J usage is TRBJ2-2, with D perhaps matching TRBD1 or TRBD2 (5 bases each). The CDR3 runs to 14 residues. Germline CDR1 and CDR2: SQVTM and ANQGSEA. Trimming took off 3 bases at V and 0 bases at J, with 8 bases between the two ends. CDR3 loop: CSVDWGTNTGELFF. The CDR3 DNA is TGCAGCGTTGATTGGGGGACGAACACCGGGGAGCTGTTTTTT.

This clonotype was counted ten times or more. This CDR3 reads CSASRARGWTEAFF. Written as DNA, the CDR3 is TGCAGTGCCTCAAGGGCCAGGGGTTGGACTGAAGCTTTCTTT. This chain links TRBV20-1 with TRBJ1-1; tentatively, D is TRBD1 (6 bases). Germline values: CDR1 DFQATT, CDR2 SNEGSKA (reference sequence). The V end lost 6 bases, the J end lost 5 bases, and 19 bases lay between the germline ends. The CDR3 runs to 14 residues.

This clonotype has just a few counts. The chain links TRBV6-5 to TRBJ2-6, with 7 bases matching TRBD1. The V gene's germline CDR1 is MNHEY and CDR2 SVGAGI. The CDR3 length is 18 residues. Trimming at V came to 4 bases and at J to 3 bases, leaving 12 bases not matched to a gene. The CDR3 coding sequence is TGTGCCAGCAGTTCCTCGACAGGGACGATTGGTGGGGCCAACGTCCTGACTTTC. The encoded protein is CASSSSTGTIGGANVLTF.

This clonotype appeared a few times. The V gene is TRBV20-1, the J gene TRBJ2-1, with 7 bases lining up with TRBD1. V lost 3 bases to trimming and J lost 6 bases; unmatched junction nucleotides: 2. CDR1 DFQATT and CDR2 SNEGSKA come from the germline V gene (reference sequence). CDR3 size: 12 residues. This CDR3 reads CSASGTANEQFF. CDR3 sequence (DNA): TGCAGTGCTAGTGGGACAGCCAATGAGCAGTTCTTC.

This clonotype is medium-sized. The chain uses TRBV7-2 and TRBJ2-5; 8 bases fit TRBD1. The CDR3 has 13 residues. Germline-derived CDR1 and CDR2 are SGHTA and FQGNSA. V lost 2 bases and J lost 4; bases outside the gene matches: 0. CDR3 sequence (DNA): TGTGCCAGCAGCTTAACAGGGGGAGAGACCCAGTACTTC. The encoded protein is CASSLTGGETQYF.

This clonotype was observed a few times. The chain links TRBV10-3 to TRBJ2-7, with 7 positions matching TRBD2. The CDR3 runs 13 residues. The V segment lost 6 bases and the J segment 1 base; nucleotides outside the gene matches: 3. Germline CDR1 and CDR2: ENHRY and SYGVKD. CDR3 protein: CAIRREGSYEQYF. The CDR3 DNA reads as TGTGCCATCAGAAGGGAGGGGTCCTACGAGCAGTACTTC.

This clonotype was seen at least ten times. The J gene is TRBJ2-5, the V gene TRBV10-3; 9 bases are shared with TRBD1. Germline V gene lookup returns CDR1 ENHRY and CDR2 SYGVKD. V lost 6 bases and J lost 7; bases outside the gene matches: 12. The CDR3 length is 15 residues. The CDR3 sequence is CAISPAGQGVGTQYF. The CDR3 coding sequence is TGTGCCATCAGCCCCGCGGGACAGGGAGTCGGGACCCAGTACTTC.

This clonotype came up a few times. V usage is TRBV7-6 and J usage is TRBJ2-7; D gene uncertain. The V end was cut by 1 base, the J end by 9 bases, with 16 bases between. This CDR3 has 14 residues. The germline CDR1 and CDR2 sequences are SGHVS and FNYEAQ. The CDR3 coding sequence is TGTGCCAGCAGCTTAGAGCCCTCCCGCTCGGGGCAGTACTTC. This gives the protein CASSLEPSRSGQYF.

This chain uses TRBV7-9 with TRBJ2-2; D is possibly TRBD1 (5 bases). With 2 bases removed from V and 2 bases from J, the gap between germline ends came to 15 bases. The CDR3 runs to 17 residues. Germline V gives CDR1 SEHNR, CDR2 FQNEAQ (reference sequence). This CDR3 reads CASSLPLQVPNTGELFF. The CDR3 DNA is TGTGCCAGCAGCTTACCCTTACAGGTTCCTAACACCGGGGAGCTGTTTTTT.

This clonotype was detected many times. The CDR3 DNA follows: TGTGCCAGCAGCTCCCGGACAGCAACTAATGAAAAACTGTTTTTT. As protein: CASSSRTATNEKLFF. V gene TRBV7-9 combines with J gene TRBJ1-4; TRBD1 might be the D (6 bases). Trimming pared 4 bases from V and 0 bases from J, leaving 9 bases between. The CDR3 contains 15 residues. Germline V gene lookup returns CDR1 SEHNR and CDR2 FQNEAQ (reference sequence).

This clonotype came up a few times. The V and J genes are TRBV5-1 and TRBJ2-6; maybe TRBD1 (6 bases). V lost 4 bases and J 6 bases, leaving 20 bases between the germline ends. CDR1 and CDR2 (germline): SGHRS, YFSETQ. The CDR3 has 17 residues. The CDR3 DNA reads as TGCGCCAGCAGCAGAAGGGAGCTTGGGGGCGAGGCCAACGTCCTGACTTTC. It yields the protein CASSRRELGGEANVLTF.

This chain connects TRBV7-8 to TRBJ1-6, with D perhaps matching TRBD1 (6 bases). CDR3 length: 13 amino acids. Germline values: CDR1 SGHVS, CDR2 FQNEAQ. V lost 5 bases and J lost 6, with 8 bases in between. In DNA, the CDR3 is TGTGCCAGCAGCCCACAGGGTAATTCACCCCTCCACTTT. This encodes CASSPQGNSPLHF.

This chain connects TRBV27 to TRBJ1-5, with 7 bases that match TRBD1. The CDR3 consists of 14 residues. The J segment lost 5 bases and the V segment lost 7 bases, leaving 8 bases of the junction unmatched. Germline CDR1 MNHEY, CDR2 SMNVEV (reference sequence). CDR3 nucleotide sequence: TGTGCCAGCACCCCCAGACAGGGTTATCAGCCCCAGCATTTT. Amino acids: CASTPRQGYQPQHF.

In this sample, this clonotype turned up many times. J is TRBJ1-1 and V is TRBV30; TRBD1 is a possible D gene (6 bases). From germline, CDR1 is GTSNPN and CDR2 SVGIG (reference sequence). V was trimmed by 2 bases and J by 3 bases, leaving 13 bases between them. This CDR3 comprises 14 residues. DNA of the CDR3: TGTGCCTGGAGTATATACAGGGCCGACACTGAAGCTTTCTTT. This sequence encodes CAWSIYRADTEAFF.

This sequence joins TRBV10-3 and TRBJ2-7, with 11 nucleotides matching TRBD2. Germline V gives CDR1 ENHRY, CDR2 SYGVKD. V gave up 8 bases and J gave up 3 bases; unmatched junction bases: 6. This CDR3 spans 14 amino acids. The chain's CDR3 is CAISTGTSGYEQYF. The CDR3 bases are TGTGCCATCTCAACCGGGACTAGCGGCTACGAGCAGTACTTC.

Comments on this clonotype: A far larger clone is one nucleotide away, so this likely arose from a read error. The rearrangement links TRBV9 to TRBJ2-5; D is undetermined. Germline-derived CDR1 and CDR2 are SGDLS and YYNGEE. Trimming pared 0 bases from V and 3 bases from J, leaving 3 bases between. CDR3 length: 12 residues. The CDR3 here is CASSVGEETQYF. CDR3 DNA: TGTGCCAGCAGCGTAGGGGAAGAGACCCAGTACTTC.

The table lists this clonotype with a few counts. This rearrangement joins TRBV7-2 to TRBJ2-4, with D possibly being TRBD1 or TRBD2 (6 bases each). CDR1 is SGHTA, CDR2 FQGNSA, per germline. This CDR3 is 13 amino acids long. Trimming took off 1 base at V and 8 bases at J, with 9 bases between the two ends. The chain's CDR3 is CASSLVRGDIQYF. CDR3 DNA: TGTGCCAGCAGCTTAGTTAGGGGGGACATTCAGTACTTC.

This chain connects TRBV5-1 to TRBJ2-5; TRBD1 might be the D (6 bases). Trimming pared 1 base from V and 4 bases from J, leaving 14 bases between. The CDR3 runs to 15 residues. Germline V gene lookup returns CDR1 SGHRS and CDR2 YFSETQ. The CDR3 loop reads CASSLWQGLGETQYF. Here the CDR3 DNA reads TGCGCCAGCAGCTTGTGGCAGGGGCTGGGAGAGACCCAGTACTTC. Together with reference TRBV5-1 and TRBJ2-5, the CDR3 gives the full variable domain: KAGVTQTPRYLIKTRGQQVTLSCSPISGHRSVSWYQQTPGQGLQFLFEYFSETQRNKGNFPGRFSGRQFSNSRSEMNVSTLELGDSALYLCASSLWQGLGETQYFGPGTRLLVL.

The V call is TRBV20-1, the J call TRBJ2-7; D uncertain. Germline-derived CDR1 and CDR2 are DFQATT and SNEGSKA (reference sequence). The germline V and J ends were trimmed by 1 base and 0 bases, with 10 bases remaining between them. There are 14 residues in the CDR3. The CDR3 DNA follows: TGCAGTGCTAGAGTGGGTCCTGCCTCCTACGAGCAGTACTTC. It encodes CSARVGPASYEQYF.

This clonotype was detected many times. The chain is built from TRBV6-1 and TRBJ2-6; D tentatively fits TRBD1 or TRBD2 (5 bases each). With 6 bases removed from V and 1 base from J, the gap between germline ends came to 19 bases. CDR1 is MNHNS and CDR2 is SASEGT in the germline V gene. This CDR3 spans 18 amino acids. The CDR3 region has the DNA TGTGCCAGCAGCCCTCGGGACGCCAGGTTGTCTGGGGCCAACGTCCTGACTTTC. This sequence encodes CASSPRDARLSGANVLTF.

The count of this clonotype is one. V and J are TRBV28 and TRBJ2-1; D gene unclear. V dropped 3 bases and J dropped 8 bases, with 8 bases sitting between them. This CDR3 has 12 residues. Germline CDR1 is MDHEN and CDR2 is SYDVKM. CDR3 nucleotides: TGTGCCAGCAGTTTCCCCCTCTATGAGCAGTTCTTC. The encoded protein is CASSFPLYEQFF.